The following is a TCR beta chain sequence with its context. Its specificity is unknown. PCR employed 60 Vbeta and 13 Jbeta primers. The method was immunoSEQ multiplex PCR; TCRdb's version includes in-frame clones alone and lacks a portion of them. In the table there are some 63,000 clones, 80% of which are singletons. This sample is part of a study of cytomegalovirus exposure and HLA in healthy donors. The study, taken as a whole, reports: Previous analysis showed most TCR beta V segments were productive about 87% or about 30% of the time.

As for the donors, each was a healthy bone marrow donor. Donors showed nominal health when sampled, although they likely had unrecorded immune exposures. The sequencing input was PBMCs. The sequence was obtained from a middle-aged woman in good health and CMV-seronegative.

The CDR3 sequence is CATAGRASGSYEQYF. The CDR3 DNA sequence: TGTGCCACCGCGGGGCGGGCTAGCGGATCCTACGAGCAGTACTTC. The chain uses TRBV28 and TRBJ2-7; 7 nucleotides match TRBD2. CDR1 and CDR2 (germline): MDHEN, SYDVKM. Germline trimming cut 10 bases from V and 1 base from J; bases unmatched to any gene: 13. This CDR3 contains 15 residues.